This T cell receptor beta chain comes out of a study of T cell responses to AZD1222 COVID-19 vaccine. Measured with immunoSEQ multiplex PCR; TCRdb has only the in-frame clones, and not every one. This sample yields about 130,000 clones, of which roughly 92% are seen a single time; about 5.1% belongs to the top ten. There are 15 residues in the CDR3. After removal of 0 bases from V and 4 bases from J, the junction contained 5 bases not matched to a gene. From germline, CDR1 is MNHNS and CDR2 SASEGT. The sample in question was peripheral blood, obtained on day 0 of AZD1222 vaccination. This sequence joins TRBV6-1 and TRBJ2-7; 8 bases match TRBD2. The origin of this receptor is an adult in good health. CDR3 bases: TGTGCCAGCAGTGAAGCAGTCCGGGAGGGGTACGAGCAGTACTTC. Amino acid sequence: CASSEAVREGYEQYF.